The following is a T cell receptor (beta chain) sequence with its context. The sample belongs to a study of blood T cell repertoires in COVID-19. Whole-study context: Sites in the United States, Italy and Spain provided acute and convalescent COVID-19 samples. Sources were T cells, B-cell-depleted T cells, or PBMCs; the material itself was cDNA or gDNA.

Libraries were prepared by immunoSEQ multiplex PCR; TCRdb keeps only in-frame clonotypes and omits some of them. The sample holds 300,000 to 400,000 clones; 85% to 90% are singletons and the top ten take about 2.9%. The CDR3 has 14 residues. V was cut by 6 bases and J by 4 bases, with 14 bases left in between. Germline V gene data show CDR1 as MDHEN and CDR2 as SYDVKM. The sequence derives from a human donor in a cohort sampled during active COVID-19. The sequenced sample consisted of peripheral blood. The J gene is TRBJ2-3, the V gene TRBV28, with D possibly matching TRBD2 (7 bases). In DNA, the CDR3 is TGTGCCAGCAGCGTCGCGGGGGCCGCAGATACGCAGTATTTT. Translation gives CASSVAGAADTQYF.